The 27 T cell receptor beta chains given below trace back to one sample, sequenced in a study of blood T cell repertoires in COVID-19. Clones were read by immunoSEQ multiplex PCR, and TCRdb kept only the in-frame ones, dropping some. The sample lists approximately 160,000 clones; around 80% were seen once. The sample comprised peripheral blood. All receptors come from an elderly woman with acute or convalescent COVID-19.

The rearrangement links TRBV5-5 to TRBJ2-1, with 12 bases fitting TRBD1. V lost 4 bases, J lost 5 bases, and 7 bases stayed unmatched. This CDR3 comprises 16 residues. The V gene's germline CDR1 is SGHKS and CDR2 YYEKEE (reference sequence). This chain's CDR3 is CASSVPGQGANNEQFF. Written as DNA, the CDR3 is TGTGCCAGCAGCGTTCCGGGACAGGGGGCCAACAATGAGCAGTTCTTC. The full variable domain, with the rest looked up from reference TRBV5-5 and TRBJ2-1, is DAGVTQSPTHLIKTRGQQVTLRCSPISGHKSVSWYQQVLGQGPQFIFQYYEKEERGRGNFPDRFSARQFPNYSSELNVNALLLGDSALYLCASSVPGQGANNEQFFGPGTRLTVL.

The chain has TRBV7-9 and TRBJ2-7; possible D gene TRBD2, 6 bases. This CDR3 is built from 15 residues. Trimming pared 0 bases from V and 3 bases from J, leaving 12 bases between. CDR1 SEHNR and CDR2 FQNEAQ come from the germline V gene (reference sequence). The CDR3 spells CASSLAAGSYYEQYF. The CDR3 nucleotides read TGTGCCAGCAGCTTAGCGGCGGGATCGTACTACGAGCAGTACTTC.

The V and J genes are TRBV28 and TRBJ2-7, with 7 bases lining up with TRBD2. Germline V gene lookup returns CDR1 MDHEN and CDR2 SYDVKM. CDR3 size: 15 residues. The J segment lost 4 bases and the V segment lost 4 bases, leaving 10 bases of the junction unmatched. For the CDR3, the DNA is TGTGCCAGCAGTTCCCCCCCGACTAGCAGATACGAGCAGTACTTC. Its protein product is CASSSPPTSRYEQYF.

V is TRBV28 and J is TRBJ2-3, with D perhaps TRBD2 (5 bases). With 6 bases removed from V and 3 bases from J, the gap between germline ends came to 13 bases. From germline, CDR1 is MDHEN and CDR2 SYDVKM. CDR3 length: 14 residues. The CDR3 DNA sequence: TGTGCCAGCAGCCGAGGGTCATTGACAGATACGCAGTATTTT. This translates into CASSRGSLTDTQYF. Full variable domain (outside the CDR3, taken from reference TRBV28 and TRBJ2-3): DVKVTQSSRYLVKRTGEKVFLECVQDMDHENMFWYRQDPGLGLRLIYFSYDVKMKEKGDIPEGYSVSREKKERFSLILESASTNQTSMYLCASSRGSLTDTQYFGPGTRLTVL.

V gene TRBV4-2 combines with J gene TRBJ2-7; TRBD2 agrees at 13 bases. The CDR3 covers 19 residues. The V and J ends lost 1 base and 3 bases, in that order; junction bases with no gene match: 12. CDR1 is LGHNA and CDR2 is YNFKEQ in the germline V gene. The chain's CDR3 is CASSQGTSGRAQGGYEQYF. In nucleotides, the CDR3 is TGTGCCAGCAGCCAAGGTACTAGCGGGAGGGCTCAAGGGGGCTACGAGCAGTACTTC.

The V call is TRBV28, the J call TRBJ2-3; a possible D gene is TRBD1 (5 bases). Trimming cost V 4 bases and J 8 bases, with 10 bases left between them. The germline gives CDR1 MDHEN, CDR2 SYDVKM. The CDR3 length is 12 residues. The CDR3 sequence: CASSSQGGTQYF. Here the CDR3 DNA reads TGTGCCAGCAGTTCCCAGGGCGGTACGCAGTATTTT.

V usage is TRBV28 and J usage is TRBJ1-2; TRBD1 matches at 9 bases. Germline lookup yields CDR1 MDHEN and CDR2 SYDVKM. The CDR3 covers 15 residues. Losses at the gene ends were 11 bases for V and 3 bases for J; bases not matched to a gene: 13. The chain's CDR3 is CAAQRTGARYYGYTF. Written as DNA, the CDR3 is TGTGCCGCGCAACGGACAGGGGCGCGGTACTATGGCTACACCTTC.

The sample holds one count of this clone. The chain recombines TRBV5-1 with TRBJ2-1, with 8 bases fitting TRBD2. Looked up from germline, CDR1 is SGHRS and CDR2 is YFSETQ. Germline trimming cut 4 bases from V and 6 bases from J; bases unmatched to any gene: 3. The CDR3 length is 13 residues. CDR3 region: CASSAGTSNEQFF. The CDR3 nucleotides are TGCGCCAGCAGCGCCGGGACTAGCAATGAGCAGTTCTTC.

There are many counts of this clone. The chain uses TRBV5-1 and TRBJ2-5, with TRBD2 matching over 13 bases. Trimming removed 4 bases from V and 1 base from J; junction bases left unmatched: 4. CDR3 length: 16 residues. The germline V gene has CDR1 SGHRS and CDR2 YFSETQ. Written as DNA, the CDR3 is TGCGCCAGCAGCCGAGGGACTAGCGGGACCCAAGAGACCCAGTACTTC. Translation gives CASSRGTSGTQETQYF.

This clone was observed a handful of times. The chain uses TRBV4-3 and TRBJ2-3, with no clear D. This CDR3 has 16 residues. V was clipped by 0 bases and J by 2 bases, with 12 bases between them. Looked up from germline, CDR1 is LGHNA and CDR2 is YSLEER. CDR3 in amino acids: CASSQDLGSFTDTQYF. CDR3 coding DNA: TGCGCCAGCAGCCAAGATCTGGGCTCCTTCACAGATACGCAGTATTTT.

V gene TRBV3-1 (or the pseudogene TRBV3-2) combines with J gene TRBJ1-1; 8 bases are a match to TRBD1. The ends lost 4 bases at V and 10 bases at J; junction bases unmatched: 5. CDR3 length: 12 amino acids. The V gene's germline CDR1 is LGHDT and CDR2 YNNKEL (reference sequence). CDR3 sequence reads: CASSPSGGPAFF. The CDR3 bases are TGTGCCAGCAGCCCCTCAGGGGGCCCAGCTTTCTTT.

The chain employs TRBV5-1 and TRBJ1-6, with D possibly TRBD1 on 5 matching bases. This CDR3 contains 14 residues. Germline V lookup: CDR1 SGHRS, CDR2 YFSETQ. V was shortened by 1 base and J by 7 bases, with 9 bases between the two germline ends. The CDR3 sequence: CASSLQGGNSPLHF. The CDR3 DNA reads as TGCGCCAGCAGCTTGCAGGGAGGCAATTCACCCCTCCACTTT.

This clone has ten or more counts. The chain has TRBV2 and TRBJ1-1; tentative D call: TRBD1 (5 bases). Germline CDR1 SNHLY, CDR2 FYNNEI. The CDR3 length is 15 residues. V lost 3 bases and J lost 2, with 13 bases in between. The CDR3 DNA reads as TGTGCCAGCAGTGACGTCAGGAGGGGAAACACTGAAGCTTTCTTT. Protein product: CASSDVRRGNTEAFF.

This rearrangement joins TRBV19 to TRBJ2-1, with TRBD2 as a possible D gene (5 bases). CDR3 length: 13 residues. Trimming took off 5 bases at V and 6 bases at J, with 11 bases between the two ends. The germline CDR1 and CDR2 sequences are LNHDA and SQIVND (reference sequence). The chain's CDR3 is CASSGSSFNEQFF. The CDR3 DNA is TGTGCCAGTAGTGGGAGCTCGTTCAATGAGCAGTTCTTC.

The V gene is TRBV5-1, the J gene TRBJ2-1; 7 bases align to TRBD2. CDR3 length equals 14 residues. J lost 8 bases, V lost 5 bases, and 10 bases had no gene match. Germline V lookup: CDR1 SGHRS, CDR2 YFSETQ. The CDR3 reads CASRSGTTNHEQFF. CDR3 coding DNA: TGCGCCAGCAGATCCGGGACTACCAATCATGAGCAGTTCTTC.

This clone has only a few counts. CDR3 protein: CASSASAAGGGPNEQFF. In DNA form, the CDR3 reads TGTGCCAGCAGCGCCTCCGCAGCGGGGGGCGGCCCCAATGAGCAGTTCTTC. The chain is built from TRBV9 and TRBJ2-1; TRBD2 matches at 9 bases. Germline loops: CDR1 SGDLS, CDR2 YYNGEE. This CDR3 contains 17 residues. V shed 3 bases, J shed 6 bases, and the junction held 13 bases outside the gene matches.

The rearrangement joins TRBV9 to TRBJ2-7; 8 bases align to TRBD1. The CDR3 runs to 14 residues. J was trimmed by 3 bases and V by 3 bases; bases with no gene match: 5. CDR1 and CDR2 (germline): SGDLS, YYNGEE. The CDR3 nucleotides are TGTGCCAGCAGCGCGGGACAGGCTAACTACGAGCAGTACTTC. Its protein product is CASSAGQANYEQYF.

This sequence joins TRBV29-1 and TRBJ2-3, with TRBD2 matching 8 bases. The CDR3 consists of 14 residues. Germline trimming cut 8 bases from V and 4 bases from J; bases unmatched to any gene: 11. Germline V gene lookup returns CDR1 SQVTM and CDR2 ANQGSEA. The CDR3 coding sequence is TGCAGCATACGCTTAACTAGCGGTCCAGATACGCAGTATTTT. It encodes CSIRLTSGPDTQYF.

V gene TRBV19 combines with J gene TRBJ2-1, with no clear D. This CDR3 contains 11 residues. Between the trimmed V and J ends, which lost 4 bases and 8 bases, there was a span of 6 bases. Germline CDR1 LNHDA, CDR2 SQIVND (reference sequence). The CDR3 loop is CASSKLDEQFF. In DNA, the CDR3 is TGTGCCAGTAGTAAGCTAGATGAGCAGTTCTTC.

This clone has more than one count but fewer than ten. V gene TRBV18 combines with J gene TRBJ1-3, with 8 bases that match TRBD1. CDR3 length equals 19 residues. CDR1 is KGHSH, CDR2 LQKENI, per germline. The junction had 13 bases not matched to a gene; V was cut back by 3 bases and J by 0 bases. The CDR3 nucleotides read TGTGCCAGCTCACCGGGGATTGGACAGGGTACCTTCTCTGGAAACACCATATATTTT. As protein: CASSPGIGQGTFSGNTIYF.

This chain links TRBV9 with TRBJ1-4; D perhaps matches TRBD1 (6 bases). The CDR3 is 17 residues long. Trimming removed 3 bases at V and 3 bases at J, with 18 bases between. Germline values: CDR1 SGDLS, CDR2 YYNGEE. CDR3 in amino acids: CASSEGTLRSANEKLFF. CDR3 DNA sequence: TGTGCCAGCAGCGAGGGGACACTCCGATCGGCTAATGAAAAACTGTTTTTT. The complete variable domain, with remaining parts taken from reference TRBV9 and TRBJ1-4, reads DSGVTQTPKHLITATGQRVTLRCSPRSGDLSVYWYQQSLDQGLQFLIQYYNGEERAKGNILERFSAQQFPDLHSELNLSSLELGDSALYFCASSEGTLRSANEKLFFGSGTQLSVL.

V usage is TRBV25-1 and J usage is TRBJ2-1, with TRBD2 matching over 13 bases. This CDR3 is 14 amino acids long. V was pared by 8 bases and J by 6 bases, with 4 bases of the junction left unmatched. Per the germline V gene, CDR1 is MGHDK and CDR2 is SYGVNS. DNA of the CDR3: TGTGCCAGCCGGAGGACTAGCGGGGGCAATGAGCAGTTCTTC. Translating it yields CASRRTSGGNEQFF.

This rearrangement joins TRBV5-1 to TRBJ2-2; the match to TRBD1 covers 7 bases. The CDR3 has 16 residues. V lost 4 bases, J lost 4 bases, and 10 bases stayed unmatched. Germline values: CDR1 SGHRS, CDR2 YFSETQ. This CDR3 is CASSRDRRGGTGELFF. The DNA of the CDR3 is TGCGCCAGCAGCCGGGACAGAAGAGGGGGCACCGGGGAGCTGTTTTTT.

CDR3 protein: CASNSRRAYSNQPQHF. The CDR3 DNA reads TGTGCCAGCAATTCGAGGAGGGCCTATAGCAATCAGCCCCAGCATTTT. The rearrangement links TRBV28 to TRBJ1-5; D is ambiguous. Looked up from germline, CDR1 is MDHEN and CDR2 is SYDVKM. Trimming left V 7 bases short and J 0 bases short, with 16 bases between. The CDR3 spans 16 residues. Full variable domain (remainder filled in from reference TRBV28 and TRBJ1-5): DVKVTQSSRYLVKRTGEKVFLECVQDMDHENMFWYRQDPGLGLRLIYFSYDVKMKEKGDIPEGYSVSREKKERFSLILESASTNQTSMYLCASNSRRAYSNQPQHFGDGTRLSIL.

The genes are TRBV30 and TRBJ1-1; the D gene is possibly TRBD1 (5 bases). Trimming shortened V by 4 bases and J by 4 bases, and 10 bases separated the two germline ends. CDR3 size: 12 residues. Germline V gives CDR1 GTSNPN, CDR2 SVGIG (reference sequence). The CDR3 DNA sequence: TGTGCCTGGAACAAAGGGGTCACTGAAGCTTTCTTT. Translated, it gives CAWNKGVTEAFF.

This chain uses TRBV6-1 with TRBJ1-2; 9 bases agree with TRBD1. This CDR3 has 13 residues. The junction had 1 base not matched to a gene; V was cut back by 1 base and J by 7 bases. Germline V gene data show CDR1 as MNHNS and CDR2 as SASEGT. CDR3 DNA sequence: TGTGCCAGCAGTGAAGACAGGGGGCTTGGCTACACCTTC. Translated, it gives CASSEDRGLGYTF.

In DNA form, the CDR3 reads TGTGCCAGCAGCCTAACAGGGGGTAGTGGAAACACCATATATTTT. Its translation: CASSLTGGSGNTIYF. The V gene is TRBV3-1 (or the pseudogene TRBV3-2), the J gene TRBJ1-3; 8 nucleotides agree with TRBD1. The CDR3 covers 15 residues. Germline V lookup: CDR1 LGHDT, CDR2 YNNKEL (reference sequence). V lost 4 bases, J lost 3 bases, and 5 bases stayed unmatched.